A selection of T cell receptor beta chains follows, all from one sample in a study of control samples from healthy donors and cancer patients. This table comes from immunoSEQ multiplex PCR, and its TCRdb copy is limited to in-frame clones, with some not included. Among about 120,000 clones listed, roughly 90% were seen once. Source material: PBMCs. These TCRs come from a woman in her sixties or seventies with lung cancer. Both conserved end residues are part of each CDR3. A D gene is named only where the DNA matches it firmly. Only some rows state a clone size, as once, few, many or a class for expanded clones.

J	size	D	V	DNA	CDR3
TRBJ1-1	NA	NA	TRBV10-3	TGTGCCAGCCGACCGGAGTCACTTTTAAACACTGAAGCTTTCTTT	CASRPESLLNTEAFF
TRBJ2-7	NA	NA	TRBV30	TGTGCCTGGAGCACAGGAGCCTACGAGCAGTACTTC	CAWSTGAYEQYF
TRBJ1-1	NA	NA	TRBV6-2/TRBV6-3	TGTGCCAGCAGTTACTCGGCACAGTTGAACACTGAAGCTTTCTTT	CASSYSAQLNTEAFF
TRBJ1-2	NA	NA	TRBV12-5	TGTGCTAGTGGTTTGGGAATCGCGGCAGTCTATGGCTACACCTTC	CASGLGIAAVYGYTF
TRBJ1-3	NA	NA	TRBV3-1/TRBV3-2	TGTGCCAGCAGCCAAATGGGAAACACCATATATTTT	CASSQMGNTIYF
TRBJ2-1	NA	NA	TRBV5-1	TGCGCCAGCAGCATAACTAGAGACAATGAGCAGTTCTTC	CASSITRDNEQFF
TRBJ2-1	NA	TRBD2	TRBV27	TGTGCCAGTAAAGCTAGCGGGAGTACCTTATACAATGAGCAGTTCTTC	CASKASGSTLYNEQFF
TRBJ1-4	NA	NA	TRBV30	TGTGCCTGGGCAATTCGAAGGGGTGAAAAACTGTTTTTT	CAWAIRRGEKLFF
TRBJ2-7	NA	NA	TRBV21-1	TGTGCCAGTATCACCCCGGTTAGAGGGGCCATTTCCTACGAGCAGTACTTC	CASITPVRGAISYEQYF
TRBJ2-5	NA	NA	TRBV3-1/TRBV3-2	TGTGCCAGCAGCGGGACGGCCGGGCGGGAGACCCAGTACTTC	CASSGTAGRETQYF
TRBJ2-1	once	NA	TRBV6-6	TGTGCCAGCAGCCCTAGGAACAATGAGCAGTTCTTC	CASSPRNNEQFF
TRBJ1-5	NA	NA	TRBV24-1	TGTGCCACCAGTGGTACCGGGAGTGATAGCAATCAGCCCCAGCATTTT	CATSGTGSDSNQPQHF
TRBJ2-1	NA	TRBD2	TRBV3-1/TRBV3-2	TGTGCCAGCAGCAGGATAGCGGGGGGCTACAATGAGCAGTTCTTC	CASSRIAGGYNEQFF
TRBJ2-2	NA	NA	TRBV2	TGTGCCAGCAGTGATCGGGGGTTAGTGAACACCGGGGAGCTGTTTTTT	CASSDRGLVNTGELFF
TRBJ2-5	NA	NA	TRBV5-4	TGTGCCAGCAGCTTGGCCCCGACGGTCCAAGAGACCCAGTACTTC	CASSLAPTVQETQYF
TRBJ1-5	NA	NA	TRBV30	TGTGCCTGGAGTAGGCGGGGACTGTTGGAGCCCCAGCATTTT	CAWSRRGLLEPQHF
TRBJ2-5	NA	NA	TRBV6-5	TGTGCCAGCAGCCCCGACAGGACACAAGAGACCCAGTACTTC	CASSPDRTQETQYF
TRBJ1-2	NA	NA	TRBV7-9	TGTGCCAGCAGCTCACCAGGGACGGCGGATGCCTACACCTTC	CASSSPGTADAYTF
TRBJ2-1	NA	TRBD2	TRBV7-9	TGTGCCAGCAGTAGCGGGGGAAGCTCCTACAATGAGCAGTTCTTC	CASSSGGSSYNEQFF
TRBJ2-1	NA	NA	TRBV9	TGTGCCAGCAGCCCCCAGGGGTCGCCCTACAATGAGCAGTTCTTC	CASSPQGSPYNEQFF
TRBJ1-1	NA	NA	TRBV10-2	TGCGCCAGCAGTCCGTACACGAACACTGAAGCTTTCTTT	CASSPYTNTEAFF
TRBJ2-7	NA	NA	TRBV5-1	TGCGCCAGCAGCGCCCCCGGGGCCCGAAACGAGCAGTACTTC	CASSAPGARNEQYF
TRBJ2-7	NA	NA	TRBV11-2	TGTGCCAGCACCCCGGACGTCGGGTTTTCATACGAGCAGTACTTC	CASTPDVGFSYEQYF
TRBJ2-2	NA	TRBD2	TRBV4-1	TGCGCCAGCAGCCAATTGGGGAGGGGTCTCGCCGGGGAGCTGTTTTTT	CASSQLGRGLAGELFF
TRBJ1-3	NA	NA	TRBV30	TGTGCCTGGACGCAGCAGGGAAACACCATATATTTT	CAWTQQGNTIYF
TRBJ2-5	NA	TRBD1	TRBV5-4	TGTGCCAGCAGCCCCCACACAGGGGCTACCCAGTACTTC	CASSPHTGATQYF
TRBJ2-7	NA	NA	TRBV28	TGTGCCAGCAGTTTGGGCTCCTACGAGCAGTACTTC	CASSLGSYEQYF
TRBJ1-2	NA	NA	TRBV10-3	TGTGCCATCAGTGAGTCTGGGAGCGGATATGGCTACACCTTC	CAISESGSGYGYTF
TRBJ1-1	NA	NA	TRBV21-1	TGTGCCAGCAGCCCCGGACAGGGGAGCAGGGTGAACACTGAAGCTTTCTTT	CASSPGQGSRVNTEAFF
TRBJ1-1	NA	NA	TRBV2	TGTGCCAGCAACCGGGACAAGGTTGAAGCTTTCTTT	CASNRDKVEAFF
TRBJ2-1	few	NA	TRBV6-2/TRBV6-3	TGTGCCAGCAGTTACTTTGGCGGAAGCAATGAGCAGTTCTTC	CASSYFGGSNEQFF
TRBJ1-4	NA	TRBD1	TRBV5-4	TGTGCCAGCAGCTCGGACAGGGGGCGAGGAAAACTGTTTTTT	CASSSDRGRGKLFF
TRBJ1-3	NA	NA	TRBV9	TGTGCCAGCAGCGTAGGCAGCTCTGGAAACACCATATATTTT	CASSVGSSGNTIYF
TRBJ2-3	NA	NA	TRBV15	TGTGCCACCAGCCCGAACTCAGATACGCAGTATTTT	CATSPNSDTQYF
TRBJ1-6	NA	NA	TRBV6-5	TGTGCCAGCAGCCTGGAGACGACAAATTCACCCCTCCACTTT	CASSLETTNSPLHF
TRBJ1-6	NA	NA	TRBV27	TGTGCCAGCAGCGCTATGGCTGGGGGGAATTCACCCCTCCACTTT	CASSAMAGGNSPLHF
TRBJ2-2	NA	NA	TRBV7-9	TGTGCCAGCAGCTCGGACTACACCGGGGAGCTGTTTTTT	CASSSDYTGELFF
TRBJ2-7	NA	TRBD1	TRBV4-1	TGCGCCAGCAGCCAAAGCCCGTCAGGGGGTTCCTACGAGCAGTACTTC	CASSQSPSGGSYEQYF